The 10 T cell receptor beta chains listed next were all sequenced from one sample in a study of T cell repertoires in cytomegalovirus infection (dated by TCRdb to the late 2010s). Sequencing took place on an Illumina HiSeq 1500. Clones were called with MiXCR by TCRdb after fastp trimmed the public reads at Q25, and only in-frame beta chains were retained. Rows are combined by CDR3 protein, so each entry shows the most common genes and DNA. Present in this sample are about 530,000 distinct CDR3 sequences, 26% of which were seen just once. The ten most abundant clones make up roughly an eighth of the sample. Sequencing was carried out using PBMCs. These receptors were taken from a human donor in good health (CMV status not recorded). Some clones in this sample may be carry-over from other donors' samples.

This clonotype was counted many times. This sequence joins TRBV7-2 and TRBJ2-3, with D perhaps TRBD1 (6 bases). Looked up from germline, CDR1 is SGHTA and CDR2 is FQGNSA. The V gene lost 1 base and the J gene lost 1 base, with 9 bases spanning the gap. The CDR3 has 15 residues. The CDR3 DNA follows: TGTGCCAGCAGCTTAGTCTCAGGGGGCACAGATACGCAGTATTTT. Its protein is CASSLVSGGTDTQYF.

There are a few counts of this clonotype. The rearrangement joins TRBV19 to TRBJ1-5; D not resolved. Germline V gene lookup returns CDR1 LNHDA and CDR2 SQIVND (reference sequence). Trimming removed 3 bases at V and 0 bases at J, with 9 bases between. CDR3 length: 15 amino acids. CDR3 nucleotides: TGTGCCAGTAGTATCCGGCAGTATAGCAATCAGCCCCAGCATTTT. Translated, it gives CASSIRQYSNQPQHF. Based on the CDR3 plus reference TRBV19 and TRBJ1-5, the full variable domain is DGGITQSPKYLFRKEGQNVTLSCEQNLNHDAMYWYRQDPGQGLRLIYYSQIVNDFQKGDIAEGYSVSREKKESFPLTVTSAQKNPTAFYLCASSIRQYSNQPQHFGDGTRLSIL.

This chain joins TRBV19 and TRBJ2-2; D not resolved. The ends were cut back, 3 bases at V and 0 bases at J, with 5 bases in the middle. The CDR3 covers 14 residues. CDR1 is LNHDA and CDR2 is SQIVND in the germline V gene (reference sequence). The DNA for the CDR3 is TGTGCCAGTAGTATGAAAGCGAACACCGGGGAGCTGTTTTTT. Its translation is CASSMKANTGELFF.

This clonotype was counted between two and nine times. The chain carries TRBV7-9 and TRBJ2-2; the match to TRBD2 covers 11 bases. V was clipped by 3 bases and J by 4 bases; unmatched bases: 4. The germline V gene has CDR1 SEHNR and CDR2 FQNEAQ (reference sequence). The CDR3 has 16 residues. The CDR3 DNA reads as TGTGCCAGCAGCTTCCGACTAGCGGGATCCACCGGGGAGCTGTTTTTT. It encodes CASSFRLAGSTGELFF. The full variable domain, in which reference TRBV7-9 and TRBJ2-2 provide the parts outside the CDR3, is DTGVSQNPRHKITKRGQNVTFRCDPISEHNRLYWYRQTLGQGPEFLTYFQNEAQLEKSRLLSDRFSAERPKGSFSTLEIQRTEQGDSAMYLCASSFRLAGSTGELFFGEGSRLTVL.

This chain joins TRBV28 and TRBJ1-3, with D possibly TRBD1 on 5 matching bases. The CDR3 totals 15 residues. Trimming removed 5 bases from V and 8 bases from J, with 19 bases in between. CDR1 MDHEN and CDR2 SYDVKM come from the germline V gene. The CDR3 region has the DNA TGTGCCAGCAGTACCTCGGCAGGGCGCGCGGACACCATATATTTT. Protein sequence: CASSTSAGRADTIYF.

This clonotype appeared a few times. The chain joins TRBV7-9 to TRBJ2-1; unclear D gene. The V end lost 2 bases, the J end lost 6 bases, and 8 bases lay between the germline ends. The CDR3 length is 13 residues. Germline V gives CDR1 SEHNR, CDR2 FQNEAQ (reference sequence). DNA for the CDR3: TGTGCCAGCAGCTTAATACTAATCAATGAGCAGTTCTTC. This gives the protein CASSLILINEQFF.

V gene TRBV19 combines with J gene TRBJ2-5, with 8 bases lining up with TRBD2. Germline values: CDR1 LNHDA, CDR2 SQIVND (reference sequence). The CDR3 has 18 residues. Unmatched junction bases numbered 15, after V lost 5 bases and J lost 1 base. The CDR3 DNA reads as TGTGCCAGTAGTGCCCTTAGAGTACTAGCGGATCCCCAAGAGACCCAGTACTTC. It specifies CASSALRVLADPQETQYF.

In its sample, this clonotype was seen a few times. This rearrangement joins TRBV12-5 to TRBJ2-2; no clear D. This CDR3 has 15 residues. Germline CDR1 reads LGHNT; CDR2 reads FRNRAP. V lost 2 bases to trimming and J lost 2 bases, with 9 bases between them. The CDR3 region has the DNA TGTGCTAGTGGTTTGCTTATAGGAAACACCGGGGAGCTGTTTTTT. Residues: CASGLLIGNTGELFF.

The chain uses TRBV7-3 and TRBJ2-4, with 9 bases that match TRBD1. The CDR3 totals 17 residues. V shed 2 bases and J 7 bases; nucleotides not matched to a gene: 12. Germline lookup yields CDR1 SGHTA and CDR2 FQGTGA. CDR3 sequence reads: CASSLGEGDRDANIQYF. The CDR3 coding sequence is TGTGCCAGCAGCTTAGGGGAGGGGGACAGGGACGCTAACATTCAGTACTTC.

The rearrangement uses TRBV7-4 and TRBJ2-7, with D possibly matching TRBD1 (6 bases). Germline CDR1 is SGHVT and CDR2 is SQSDAQ. Trimming took 1 base from V and 3 from J, leaving 19 bases between them. This CDR3 is 17 amino acids long. This CDR3 reads CASSLDGWTDNLYEQYF. The CDR3 DNA sequence: TGTGCCAGCAGCTTAGATGGTTGGACAGACAATCTCTACGAGCAGTACTTC.